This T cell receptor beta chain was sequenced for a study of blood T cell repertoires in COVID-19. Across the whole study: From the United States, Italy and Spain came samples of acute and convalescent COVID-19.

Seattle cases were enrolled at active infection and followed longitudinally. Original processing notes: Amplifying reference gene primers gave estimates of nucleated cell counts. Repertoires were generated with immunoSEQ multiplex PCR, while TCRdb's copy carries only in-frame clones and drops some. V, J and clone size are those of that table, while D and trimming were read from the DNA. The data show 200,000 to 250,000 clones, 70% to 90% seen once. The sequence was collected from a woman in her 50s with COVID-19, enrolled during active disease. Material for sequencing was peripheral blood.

CDR3 sequence reads: CASSQDRGPRGEQYF. The CDR3 DNA reads as TGCGCCAGCAGCCAGGACAGGGGCCCCCGCGGGGAGCAGTACTTC. The V gene is TRBV5-1, the J gene TRBJ2-7, with TRBD1 identical over 9 bases. The CDR3 runs 15 residues. The J segment lost 7 bases and the V segment lost 4 bases, leaving 12 bases of the junction unmatched. Germline lookup yields CDR1 SGHRS and CDR2 YFSETQ.